These 26 T cell receptor beta chains came from one sample sequenced in a study of read filtering for tumor transcriptome and immune sequencing. Molecular barcoded adaptors covering alpha/delta and beta/gamma chains were used on roughly 370 ng RNA. TCRdb passed the reads through MiXCR, listing each CDR3 protein once. The sample comprises approximately 40,000 distinct CDR3 sequences, roughly 15% of which are singletons, and roughly 18% rests with the top ten. Sequenced material: a population of CD138-negative cells sorted from bone marrow. The receptors were gathered from a donor aged 40 or over with multiple myeloma.

Concerning this clonotype itself: It is likely a read error, because the conserved phenylalanine at the end of the CDR3 is missing. The chain joins TRBV28 to TRBJ2-3; D is ambiguous. Germline V gene lookup returns CDR1 MDHEN and CDR2 SYDVKM. Trimming removed 2 bases from V and 11 bases from J, with 14 bases in between. This CDR3 has 13 amino acids. CDR3 DNA sequence: TGTGCCAGCAGTTTACGAAGCCCCGTGGGGCAGTATCTT. Amino acid sequence: CASSLRSPVGQYL.

A note on this clonotype: This sequence is one base from a far larger clone and is likely a read error. The gene calls are TRBV6-5 and TRBJ2-1; TRBD2 aligns across 7 bases. This CDR3 is built from 13 residues. CDR1 is MNHEY and CDR2 is SVGAGI in the germline V gene. This CDR3 reads CASSYLERGEQLF. As DNA, the CDR3 is TGTGCCAGCAGTTACCTAGAGCGGGGTGAGCAGCTCTTC.

This clonotype was seen a few times. A read error may be the cause here, since a much bigger clone is one base away. J is TRBJ2-7 and V is TRBV5-1; TRBD1 aligns across 7 bases. CDR3 length equals 16 residues. Germline V lookup: CDR1 SGHRS, CDR2 YFSETQ. The CDR3: CACSSGRGGGSYEQYF. In DNA form, the CDR3 reads TGCGCCTGCAGCTCGGGCCGAGGGGGCGGGTCCTACGAGCAGTACTTC.

This clonotype was recorded many times. The rearrangement joins TRBV4-1 to TRBJ2-1, with D unresolved. The CDR3 has 13 residues. Germline V gives CDR1 MGHRA, CDR2 YSYEKL. Trimming pared 4 bases from V and 9 bases from J, leaving 13 bases between. The CDR3 region is CASSLWGSGEQFF. As DNA, the CDR3 is TGCGCCAGCAGCCTGTGGGGTTCGGGTGAGCAGTTCTTC.

In this sample, this clonotype turned up many times. The V call is TRBV6-5, the J call TRBJ2-2; D might be TRBD1 or TRBD2, each matching 5 bases. The ends were cut back, 10 bases at V and 7 bases at J, with 19 bases in the middle. This CDR3 is built from 14 residues. In germline, CDR1 is MNHEY, CDR2 SVGAGI. CDR3 coding DNA: TGTGCCATACATACCGGGACCGCCGACGGGGAGCTGTTTTTT. Translation gives CAIHTGTADGELFF.

This clonotype occurred many times. The genes are TRBV11-3 and TRBJ2-1; D perhaps matches TRBD2 (5 bases). V shed 1 base and J shed 3 bases, with 10 bases lying between them. There are 15 residues in the CDR3. Germline assignment: CDR1 SGHNT and CDR2 YENEEA. This CDR3 is CASSLAGRNYNEQFF. The CDR3, as DNA: TGTGCCAGCAGCTTAGCGGGGAGAAACTACAATGAGCAGTTCTTC.

This clonotype has ten or more counts. The chain couples TRBV27 to TRBJ1-2; TRBD1 aligns across 7 bases. This CDR3 comprises 15 residues. Unmatched junction bases numbered 11, after V lost 5 bases and J lost 5 bases. Germline V gene sequence: CDR1 MNHEY, CDR2 SMNVEV (reference sequence). The CDR3 region is CASSTQGEGAYGYTF. The CDR3 DNA reads TGTGCCAGCAGTACACAGGGTGAGGGGGCATATGGCTACACCTTC.

Of note for this clonotype: A much larger clone lies a single base off, so this may be a read error. The CDR3 bases are TGTACCAGCAGCACCCGCCGGACAGGGAGCTCCTACGAGCAGTACTTC. Protein: CTSSTRRTGSSYEQYF. The rearrangement uses TRBV7-9 and TRBJ2-7, with TRBD1 identical over 8 bases. In germline, CDR1 is SEHNR, CDR2 FQNEAQ (reference sequence). This CDR3 has 16 residues.

This clonotype has more than one count but fewer than ten. The gene calls are TRBV11-2 and TRBJ2-3; D perhaps matches TRBD1 (6 bases). The DNA end is a closer match to TRBJ1-5, so the J assignment may be wrong. Germline V gene lookup returns CDR1 SGHAT and CDR2 FQNNGV. The CDR3 loop spans 12 amino acids. CDR3 bases: TGTGCCAGCAGCGGGGGCACAGATACGCAGCATTTT. Translation gives CASSGGTDTQHF.

The V gene is TRBV6-1, the J gene TRBJ2-5; 8 bases line up with TRBD2. Germline CDR1 reads MNHNS; CDR2 reads SASEGT. There are 14 residues in the CDR3. Trimming took 4 bases from V and 6 from J; bases not matched to a gene: 7. CDR3 residues: CASSGAGGLKTQYF. For the CDR3, the DNA is TGTGCCAGCAGTGGGGCGGGGGGCTTGAAGACCCAGTACTTC.

In this sample, this clonotype turned up many times. The chain uses TRBV5-1 and TRBJ2-2; 7 bases match TRBD1. CDR3 length: 15 residues. V lost 4 bases to trimming and J lost 6 bases; unmatched junction nucleotides: 9. Germline V gene sequence: CDR1 SGHRS, CDR2 YFSETQ. In nucleotides, the CDR3 is TGCGCCAGCAGCCAAGGACAGGTTTTAGCCGGGGAGCTGTTTTTT. Protein product: CASSQGQVLAGELFF.

This clonotype has a count of ten or more. The rearrangement joins TRBV7-3 to TRBJ2-5, with a tentative D call TRBD1 (6 bases). Germline assignment: CDR1 SGHTA and CDR2 FQGTGA. V was pared by 5 bases and J by 1 base, with 11 bases between. This CDR3 is built from 14 residues. In DNA, the CDR3 is TGTGCCAGCAGCCCACAAGGGGGCCAAGAGACCCAGTACTTC. This codes for CASSPQGGQETQYF. The full variable domain, with the rest looked up from reference TRBV7-3 and TRBJ2-5, is GAGVSQTPSNKVTEKGKYVELRCDPISGHTALYWYRQSLGQGPEFLIYFQGTGAADDSGLPNDRFFAVRPEGSVSTLKIQRTERGDSAVYLCASSPQGGQETQYFGPGTRLLVL.

Remarks on this clonotype: It may be a read error: a sequence one base away is much more abundant. The genes are TRBV18 and TRBJ1-3; D ambiguous. Germline V CDR1 and CDR2: KGHSH, LQKENI. The CDR3 is 15 residues long. The CDR3 DNA is TGTGCCAGCTCACCACAAGGCTTCTATGGAAACACCTTATATTTT. This translates into CASSPQGFYGNTLYF. Drawing the rest from reference TRBV18 and TRBJ1-3, the complete variable domain is NAGVMQNPRHLVRRRGQEARLRCSPMKGHSHVYWYRQLPEEGLKFMVYLQKENIIDESGMPKERFSAEFPKEGPSILRIQQVVRGDSAAYFCASSPQGFYGNTLYFGEGSWLTVV.

This clonotype was detected many times. The V call is TRBV20-1, the J call TRBJ2-2, with 10 bases that match TRBD2. V shed 0 bases and J 4 bases; nucleotides not matched to a gene: 8. CDR1 DFQATT and CDR2 SNEGSKA come from the germline V gene (reference sequence). The CDR3 is made up of 17 amino acids. The CDR3 here is CSAREPAGGPGTGELFF. CDR3 in DNA: TGCAGTGCTAGAGAGCCAGCGGGGGGGCCGGGCACCGGGGAGCTGTTTTTT.

The chain joins TRBV5-1 to TRBJ2-1, with D unresolved. Germline V gene lookup returns CDR1 SGHRS and CDR2 YFSETQ. Trimming pared 4 bases from V and 7 bases from J, leaving 9 bases between. The CDR3 totals 12 residues. In DNA, the CDR3 is TGCGCCAGCAGCCTAGAAGGGAATGAGCAGTTCTTC. It yields the protein CASSLEGNEQFF.

This clonotype was seen many times. This chain links TRBV11-1 with TRBJ2-5, with D maybe TRBD2 (6 bases). CDR1 SGHAT and CDR2 FQDESV come from the germline V gene (reference sequence). Between the trimmed V and J ends, which lost 3 bases and 7 bases, there was a span of 12 bases. The CDR3 runs 13 residues. The CDR3 region is CASSLGLRGTQYF. In DNA form, the CDR3 reads TGTGCCAGCAGCTTGGGACTCAGAGGGACCCAGTACTTC.

This clonotype was seen many times. J is TRBJ1-5 and V is TRBV28; 12 positions agree with TRBD1. Germline V gives CDR1 MDHEN, CDR2 SYDVKM. The CDR3 runs 15 residues. V trimming: 5 bases; J trimming: 6 bases; junction bases outside the gene matches: 5. CDR3 protein: CASSHRDRGLQPQHF. CDR3 nucleotide sequence: TGTGCCAGCAGTCACCGGGACAGGGGGCTTCAGCCCCAGCATTTT.

This clonotype was detected a few times. CDR3 amino acids: CASKIDGRVMETQYF. CDR3 DNA: TGCGCCAGCAAGATAGATGGCAGGGTAATGGAGACCCAGTACTTC. The J gene is TRBJ2-5, the V gene TRBV5-1; possibly TRBD1 for D (5 bases). Germline CDR1 SGHRS, CDR2 YFSETQ. The length of the CDR3 is 15 residues. Trimming pared 6 bases from V and 5 bases from J, leaving 20 bases between.

This clonotype was counted many times. This chain connects TRBV27 to TRBJ1-1; a weak D match, TRBD1 (6 bases). Germline lookup yields CDR1 MNHEY and CDR2 SMNVEV (reference sequence). The V end was cut by 2 bases, the J end by 3 bases, with 13 bases between. This CDR3 region has 15 residues. The CDR3 protein is CASSLTGYGYTEAFF. CDR3 bases: TGTGCCAGCAGTTTAACAGGGTATGGGTACACTGAAGCTTTCTTT.

This clonotype was seen many times. The V call is TRBV2, the J call TRBJ1-2, with 8 bases identical to TRBD1. V lost 8 bases, J lost 7 bases, and 6 bases stayed unmatched. CDR3 size: 12 residues. The germline V gene encodes CDR1 SNHLY and CDR2 FYNNEI. For the CDR3, the DNA is TGTGCCAGCGGAGACAGGGGACTTGGCTACACCTTC. Translating gives CASGDRGLGYTF.

This clonotype came up many times. The chain joins TRBV6-5 to TRBJ1-1; D remains ambiguous. The CDR3 has 15 amino acids. V lost 0 bases, J lost 2 bases, and 10 bases lay in between. The V gene's germline CDR1 is MNHEY and CDR2 SVGAGI. CDR3 nucleotide sequence: TGTGCCAGCAGTTACTCTGTCGGGGTTAACACTGAAGCTTTCTTT. Translating it yields CASSYSVGVNTEAFF.

This clonotype was recorded at least ten times. V gene TRBV5-1 combines with J gene TRBJ1-5; D gene ambiguous. Germline values: CDR1 SGHRS, CDR2 YFSETQ. V was cut by 4 bases and J by 3 bases, with 8 bases left in between. CDR3 size: 13 residues. This CDR3 reads CASSPDLNQPQHF. The CDR3 DNA sequence: TGCGCCAGCAGCCCGGACCTCAATCAGCCCCAGCATTTT. The full variable domain, completed using reference TRBV5-1 and TRBJ1-5, is KAGVTQTPRYLIKTRGQQVTLSCSPISGHRSVSWYQQTPGQGLQFLFEYFSETQRNKGNFPGRFSGRQFSNSRSEMNVSTLELGDSALYLCASSPDLNQPQHFGDGTRLSIL.

This chain connects TRBV4-1 to TRBJ1-1; D is uncertain. The V end was cut by 3 bases, the J end by 0 bases, with 11 bases between. Germline V gives CDR1 MGHRA, CDR2 YSYEKL. There are 15 residues in the CDR3. CDR3 sequence: CASSQSDGMNTEAFF. CDR3 sequence (DNA): TGCGCCAGCAGCCAGTCGGACGGAATGAACACTGAAGCTTTCTTT.

The sample holds many counts of this clonotype. V gene TRBV9 combines with J gene TRBJ2-7; possibly TRBD1 for D (5 bases). CDR1 and CDR2 (germline): SGDLS, YYNGEE. V was trimmed by 4 bases and J by 0 bases, leaving 14 bases between them. The CDR3 loop spans 15 amino acids. The CDR3 here is CASSPTQAYSYEQYF. The CDR3 nucleotides read TGTGCCAGCAGCCCCACACAGGCCTACTCCTACGAGCAGTACTTC.

Worth noting for this clonotype: A much larger clone differs by one base, so this may be a read error. Because it lacks the conserved phenylalanine or tryptophan at the end, this CDR3 is likely a read error. This chain uses TRBV20-1 with TRBJ1-1; D possibly corresponds to TRBD1 (5 bases). Germline V gene data show CDR1 as DFQATT and CDR2 as SNEGSKA (reference sequence). This CDR3 is built from 11 residues. The V end lost 5 bases, the J end lost 11 bases, and 15 bases lay between the germline ends. For the CDR3, the DNA is TGCAGTGCTGGGGGTGCTTCCCGGGCTTTCCTT. Translation: CSAGGASRAFL.

This clonotype was counted a few times. Possible read error: a much larger clone is one base away. This is likely a read error, given that the CDR3 carries no conserved phenylalanine or tryptophan at its end. This rearrangement joins TRBV7-9 to TRBJ1-1; D gene unclear. V was trimmed by 10 bases and J by 4 bases, leaving 13 bases between them. The germline V gene encodes CDR1 SEHNR and CDR2 FQNEAQ (reference sequence). The CDR3 sequence is 12 residues long. CDR3 nucleotides: TGTGCCATGCCCGGGAGAACCACTGAAGCTTTCCTT. Its translation: CAMPGRTTEAFL.